These 10 T cell receptor beta chains came from one sample sequenced in a study of human thymus T cells (TCRdb year 2020). Thymus tissue was obtained as surgical resects removed during corrective cardiac surgery. Libraries were prepared through the immunoSEQ multiplex PCR assay. TCRdb holds this immuneACCESS table with in-frame rearrangements only. Some clones are missing; in checked studies, unresolved V genes explain under half, and the rest has no known cause. The sample yields some 80,000 clones; 90% to 97% were counted once. The ten largest clonotypes hold 0.031% of the sample. The specimen sequenced was thymus tissue. The receptors were gathered from a boy younger than two with a congenital heart defect but otherwise immunologically healthy.

This chain joins TRBV4-1 and TRBJ2-7; D may be TRBD2 (6 bases). Trimming took 0 bases from V and 6 from J, leaving 15 bases between them. The V gene's germline CDR1 is MGHRA and CDR2 YSYEKL. CDR3 length: 15 amino acids. The CDR3: CASSQDVGRWREQYF. The CDR3 coding sequence is TGCGCCAGCAGCCAAGATGTAGGGAGGTGGCGCGAGCAGTACTTC.

This clone came up once. The J gene is TRBJ2-1, the V gene TRBV28; a possible D gene is TRBD2 (5 bases). Germline V lookup: CDR1 MDHEN, CDR2 SYDVKM. CDR3 length: 15 residues. V gave up 3 bases and J gave up 0 bases, with 9 bases separating them. The CDR3 loop reads CASSFSGFSYNEQFF. DNA of the CDR3: TGTGCCAGCAGTTTCTCGGGATTCTCCTACAATGAGCAGTTCTTC.

The chain is built from TRBV6-6 and TRBJ1-2, with a weak D call TRBD1 (5 bases). Germline V gene lookup returns CDR1 MNHNY and CDR2 SVGAGI (reference sequence). CDR3 length: 14 amino acids. V dropped 2 bases and J dropped 3 bases, with 10 bases sitting between them. CDR3 nucleotides: TGTGCCAGCAGTTACGCGGGGACGGACTATGGCTACACCTTC. Encoded protein: CASSYAGTDYGYTF.

V and J are TRBV2 and TRBJ2-3, with 8 bases that match TRBD1. The CDR3 has 16 residues. In germline, CDR1 is SNHLY, CDR2 FYNNEI. J lost 7 bases, V lost 2 bases, and 11 bases had no gene match. CDR3 residues: CASSEFRDRKVNTQYF. The CDR3 bases are TGTGCCAGCAGTGAATTTAGGGACAGGAAGGTGAATACGCAGTATTTT.

This clone has only one observation. The chain links TRBV18 to TRBJ2-1, with no clear D. The CDR3 totals 14 residues. Trimming left V 3 bases short and J 8 bases short, with 14 bases between. Germline V gives CDR1 KGHSH, CDR2 LQKENI. The CDR3 DNA sequence: TGTGCCAGCTCACCGTATGATAGCCCTTATGAGCAGTTCTTC. Translation: CASSPYDSPYEQFF.

This chain connects TRBV18 to TRBJ2-1; 8 bases align to TRBD1. J lost 2 bases, V lost 2 bases, and 2 bases had no gene match. The germline V gene has CDR1 KGHSH and CDR2 LQKENI. The CDR3 runs to 15 residues. The CDR3 region is CASSPGQGPYNEQFF. The CDR3 coding sequence is TGTGCCAGCTCACCAGGACAGGGCCCCTACAATGAGCAGTTCTTC.

The V gene is TRBV28, the J gene TRBJ2-1; TRBD2 matches at 8 bases. This CDR3 comprises 17 residues. Germline CDR1 and CDR2: MDHEN and SYDVKM. The ends lost 1 base at V and 6 bases at J; junction bases unmatched: 11. DNA for the CDR3: TGTGCCAGCAGTTTATATCATTTTGGACTAGCCGCCAATGAGCAGTTCTTC. This gives the protein CASSLYHFGLAANEQFF.

The chain combines TRBV28 with TRBJ2-1; unclear D gene. The CDR3 has 16 amino acids. The germline CDR1 and CDR2 sequences are MDHEN and SYDVKM. Trimming stripped 6 bases from V and 4 bases from J, with 19 bases between. The CDR3 DNA sequence: TGTGCCAGCAGCCCCCGGGTGGTCCTCGGGTACAATGAGCAGTTCTTC. It specifies CASSPRVVLGYNEQFF.

The V call is TRBV4-2, the J call TRBJ1-4; TRBD1 matches at 8 bases. This CDR3 has 17 residues. Per germline, CDR1 LGHNA and CDR2 YNFKEQ. V lost 0 bases, J lost 8 bases, and 11 bases stayed unmatched. CDR3 region: CASSQEGRGREWEKLFF. CDR3 nucleotides: TGTGCCAGCAGCCAAGAAGGCAGGGGGCGAGAATGGGAAAAACTGTTTTTT.

This clone was counted a single time. V and J are TRBV9 and TRBJ2-5; no reliable D call. The CDR3 runs 13 residues. From germline, CDR1 is SGDLS and CDR2 YYNGEE. V was clipped by 0 bases and J by 1 base, with 4 bases between them. The CDR3 DNA is TGTGCCAGCAGCGTAGATCTCCAAGAGACCCAGTACTTC. Translating it yields CASSVDLQETQYF.